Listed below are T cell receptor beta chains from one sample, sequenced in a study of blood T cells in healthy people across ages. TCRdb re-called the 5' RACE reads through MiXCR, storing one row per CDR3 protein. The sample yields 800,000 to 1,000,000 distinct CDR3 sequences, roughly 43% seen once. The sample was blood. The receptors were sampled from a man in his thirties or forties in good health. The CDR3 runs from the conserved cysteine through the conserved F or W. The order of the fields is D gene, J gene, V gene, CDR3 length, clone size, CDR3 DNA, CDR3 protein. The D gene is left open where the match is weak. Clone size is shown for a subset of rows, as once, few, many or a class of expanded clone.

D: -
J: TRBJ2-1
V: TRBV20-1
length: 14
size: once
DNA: TGCAGTGCCCAAGGAGGTATAGGGTCAGCTGAGCAGTTCTTC
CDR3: CSAQGGIGSAEQFF

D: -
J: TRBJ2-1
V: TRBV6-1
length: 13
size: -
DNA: TGTGCCAGCAGTCGGGACAACTACAATGAGCAGTTCTTC
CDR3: CASSRDNYNEQFF

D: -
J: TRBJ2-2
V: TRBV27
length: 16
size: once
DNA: TGTGCCAGCGGTTTGATGGAAAGGTTGGACACCGGGGAGCTGTTTTTT
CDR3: CASGLMERLDTGELFF

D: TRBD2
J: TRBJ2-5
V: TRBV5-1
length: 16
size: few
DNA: TGCGCCAGCAGCCTGGTATCTAGCGGGGGGTCGGAGACCCAGTACTTC
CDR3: CASSLVSSGGSETQYF

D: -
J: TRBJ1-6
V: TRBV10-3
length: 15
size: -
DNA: TGTGCCATCAGTGAGGGACTATCCGGCAGCTCACCCCTCCACTTT
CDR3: CAISEGLSGSSPLHF

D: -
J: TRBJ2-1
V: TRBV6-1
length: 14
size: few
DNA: TGTGCCAGCAGGACAGTTTACTCGGTCAATGAGCAGTTCTTC
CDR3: CASRTVYSVNEQFF

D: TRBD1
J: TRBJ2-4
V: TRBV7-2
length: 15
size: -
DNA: TGTGCCAGCAGCTTAGGGTTGACAGGGGGACACATTCAGTACTTC
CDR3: CASSLGLTGGHIQYF

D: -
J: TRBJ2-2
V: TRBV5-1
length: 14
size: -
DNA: TGCGCCAGCAGCAAGACTGGGAACACCGGGGAGCTGTTTTTT
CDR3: CASSKTGNTGELFF

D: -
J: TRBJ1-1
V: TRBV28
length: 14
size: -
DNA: TGTGCCAGCAGTTTACAGCAGGGCAGCACTGAAGCTTTCTTT
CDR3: CASSLQQGSTEAFF

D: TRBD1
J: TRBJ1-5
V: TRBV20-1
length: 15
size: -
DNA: TGCAGTGCACACCGGGACAGGTTTGAAGATCAGCCCCAGCATTTT
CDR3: CSAHRDRFEDQPQHF

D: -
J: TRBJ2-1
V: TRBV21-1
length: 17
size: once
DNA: TGTGCCAGCAGCAATGAACTATCGGGACAGGGCTACAATGAGCAGTTCTTC
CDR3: CASSNELSGQGYNEQFF

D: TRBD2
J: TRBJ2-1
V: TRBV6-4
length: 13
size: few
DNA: TGTGCCAGCAGTGTTAGCGGGGATGGTGAGCAGTTCTTC
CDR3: CASSVSGDGEQFF

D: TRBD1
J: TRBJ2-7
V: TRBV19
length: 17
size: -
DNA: TGTGCTAGTAGTATACAGGGGGGACAGTCGAATCCAAACGGGCAGTACTTC
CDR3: CASSIQGGQSNPNGQYF

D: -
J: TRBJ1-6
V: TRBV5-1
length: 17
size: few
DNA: TGCGCCAGCAGCTTGGAAGCTTTCTACTCCTATAATTCACCCCTCCACTTT
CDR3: CASSLEAFYSYNSPLHF

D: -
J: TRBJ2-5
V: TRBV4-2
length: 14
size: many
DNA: TGTGCCAGCAGCCAAGAACCGGCGGGGGAGACCCAGTACTTC
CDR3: CASSQEPAGETQYF

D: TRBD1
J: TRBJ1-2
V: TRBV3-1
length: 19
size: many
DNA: TGTGCCAGCAGCCAAGGATCGGGTCAAATGAGGGGGCTCGTCTATGGCTACACCTTC
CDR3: CASSQGSGQMRGLVYGYTF

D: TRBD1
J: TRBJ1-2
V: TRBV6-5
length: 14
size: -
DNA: TGTGCCAGCAGTTCCCCGGGACAGGTCCATGGCTACACCTTC
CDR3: CASSSPGQVHGYTF

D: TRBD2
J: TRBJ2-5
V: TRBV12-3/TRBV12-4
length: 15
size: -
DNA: TGTGCCAGCAGTCCTGGACTAGCGGGAGATGAGACCCAGTACTTC
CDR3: CASSPGLAGDETQYF

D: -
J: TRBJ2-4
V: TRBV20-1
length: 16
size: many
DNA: TGCAGTGCTAGACACACAAGGGAGGGGGCGGGTAACATTCAGTACTTC
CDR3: CSARHTREGAGNIQYF

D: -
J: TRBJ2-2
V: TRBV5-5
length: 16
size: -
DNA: TGTGCCAGCAGCTTGGGAGGCCTCGACAACACCGGGGAGCTGTTTTTT
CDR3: CASSLGGLDNTGELFF

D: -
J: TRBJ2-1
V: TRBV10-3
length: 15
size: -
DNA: TGTGCCATCAGTGACAGGGTGGGATCCTACAATGAGCAGTTCTTC
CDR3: CAISDRVGSYNEQFF

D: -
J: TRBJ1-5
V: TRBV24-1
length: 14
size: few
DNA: TGTGCCACCAGTGGAGACGGATCCAATCAGCCCCAGCATTTT
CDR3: CATSGDGSNQPQHF

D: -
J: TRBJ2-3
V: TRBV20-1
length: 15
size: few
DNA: TGCAGTGCTAGAGACAGGGACGGTGGGATAGATACGCAGTATTTT
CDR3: CSARDRDGGIDTQYF

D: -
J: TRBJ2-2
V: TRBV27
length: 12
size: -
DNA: TGTGCCAGCAGTTTAAGGCCCGGGGAGCTGTTTTTT
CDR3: CASSLRPGELFF

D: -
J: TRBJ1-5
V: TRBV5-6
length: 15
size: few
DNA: TGTGCCAGCAGCTTTGGGGGCGCGAGCAATCAGCCCCAGCATTTT
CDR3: CASSFGGASNQPQHF

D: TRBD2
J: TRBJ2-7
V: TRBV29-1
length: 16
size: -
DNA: TGCAGCGTTGAACGCAGCCTAGCGGGGGTGATCTACGAGCAGTACTTC
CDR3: CSVERSLAGVIYEQYF

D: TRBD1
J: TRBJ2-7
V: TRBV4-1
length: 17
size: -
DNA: TGCGCCAGCAGCCAAGATTGGGTGCTGGGGACAGGGCCCGAGCAGTACTTC
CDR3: CASSQDWVLGTGPEQYF

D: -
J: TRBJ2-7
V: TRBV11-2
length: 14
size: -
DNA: TGTGCCAGCAGTGCCCGGGGCCCACCTTACGAGCAGTACTTC
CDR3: CASSARGPPYEQYF

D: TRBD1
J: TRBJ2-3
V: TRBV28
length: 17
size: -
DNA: TGTGCCAGCAGTTTTAGCCGCCCCGGACAGGGCGCAGATACGCAGTATTTT
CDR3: CASSFSRPGQGADTQYF

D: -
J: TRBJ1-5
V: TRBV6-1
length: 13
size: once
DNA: TGTGCCACTCTCAGGGAGGGCAATCAGCCCCAGCATTTT
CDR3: CATLREGNQPQHF

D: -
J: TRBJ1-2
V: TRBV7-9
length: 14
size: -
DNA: TGTGCCAGCAGCTTAAGTCCAGATATCTATGGCTACACCTTC
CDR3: CASSLSPDIYGYTF

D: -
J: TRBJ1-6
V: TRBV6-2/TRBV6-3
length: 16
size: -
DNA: TGTGCCAGCAGTGAGACCGACTACTCCTATAATTCACCCCTCCACTTT
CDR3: CASSETDYSYNSPLHF

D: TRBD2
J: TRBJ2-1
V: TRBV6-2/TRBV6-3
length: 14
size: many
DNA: TGTGCCAGCAGCTCCACTAGCGCGTACAATGAGCAGTTCTTC
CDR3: CASSSTSAYNEQFF

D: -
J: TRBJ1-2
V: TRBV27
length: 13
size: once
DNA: TGTGCCAGCAGCCCCGTGAAGGGGTATGGCTACACCTTC
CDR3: CASSPVKGYGYTF

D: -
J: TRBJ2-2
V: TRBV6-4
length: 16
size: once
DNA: TGTGCCAGCAGTACCCAATACGCCCAGAACACCGGGGAGCTGTTTTTT
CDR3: CASSTQYAQNTGELFF

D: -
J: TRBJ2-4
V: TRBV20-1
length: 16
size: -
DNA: TGCAGTGCTAGAGATTCGGTAGGGAGAAGTAAAAACATTCAGTACTTC
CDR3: CSARDSVGRSKNIQYF

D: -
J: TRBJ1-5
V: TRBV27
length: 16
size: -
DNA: TGTGCCAGCAGTTTATCGGGTCCTGTCGGTTATCAGCCCCAGCATTTT
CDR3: CASSLSGPVGYQPQHF

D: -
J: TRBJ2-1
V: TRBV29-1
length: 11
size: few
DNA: TGCAGCGTTGGAGGACACAATGAGCAGTTCTTC
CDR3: CSVGGHNEQFF

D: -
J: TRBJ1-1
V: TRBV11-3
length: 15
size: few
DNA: TGTGCCAGCAGCTTAGATCCGGGGGGATGGACTGAAGCTTTCTTT
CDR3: CASSLDPGGWTEAFF

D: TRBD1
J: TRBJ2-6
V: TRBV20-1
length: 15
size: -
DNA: TGCAGTGCTCAAAAGACAGGGGTTGGGGCCAACGTCCTGACTTTC
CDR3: CSAQKTGVGANVLTF

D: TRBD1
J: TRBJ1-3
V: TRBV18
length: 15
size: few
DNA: TGTGCCAGCTCATCAGCAGGGGGCACGGGAAACACCATATATTTT
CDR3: CASSSAGGTGNTIYF

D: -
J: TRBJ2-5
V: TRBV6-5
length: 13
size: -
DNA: TGTGCCAGCAGAAACCTAGTTACGGGGACCCAGTACTTC
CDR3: CASRNLVTGTQYF

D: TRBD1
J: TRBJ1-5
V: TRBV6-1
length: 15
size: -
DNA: TGTGCCAGCAGTACAGGGGTTAGCCTCAATCAGCCCCAGCATTTT
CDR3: CASSTGVSLNQPQHF

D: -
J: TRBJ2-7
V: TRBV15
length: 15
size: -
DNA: TGTGCCACCAGCAGAGATTTGGGCTTGACATACGAGCAGTACTTC
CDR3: CATSRDLGLTYEQYF

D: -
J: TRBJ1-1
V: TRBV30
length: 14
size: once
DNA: TGTGCCTGGATCGTGGGAGACATGAACACTGAAGCTTTCTTT
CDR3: CAWIVGDMNTEAFF

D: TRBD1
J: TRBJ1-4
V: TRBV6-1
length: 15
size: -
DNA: TGTGCCAGCAGGTCTAGGGAGACAGGGGATGAAAAACTGTTTTTT
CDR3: CASRSRETGDEKLFF

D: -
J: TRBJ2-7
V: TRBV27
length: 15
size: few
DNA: TGTGCCAGCAGTTTATATCCGAAGCCGCTTTACGAGCAGTACTTC
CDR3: CASSLYPKPLYEQYF

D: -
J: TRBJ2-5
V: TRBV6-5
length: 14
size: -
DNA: TGTGCCAGCAGTTACGGGCAGATGCAAGAGACCCAGTACTTC
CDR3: CASSYGQMQETQYF

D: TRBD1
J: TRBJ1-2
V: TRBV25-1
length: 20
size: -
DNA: TGTGCCAGCAGTGGCAAGAAGCCCCGGGACAGGGGTGAATCAGCGGGAGGCTACACCTTC
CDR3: CASSGKKPRDRGESAGGYTF

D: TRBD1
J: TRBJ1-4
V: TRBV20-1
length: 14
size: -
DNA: TGCAGTGCTAGGAGGGACAGTATGAGTGAAAAACTGTTTTTT
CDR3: CSARRDSMSEKLFF

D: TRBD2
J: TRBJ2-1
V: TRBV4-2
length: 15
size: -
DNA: TGTGCCAGCAGCCGCCGGGACGGGGGGTTCAATGAGCAGTTCTTC
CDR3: CASSRRDGGFNEQFF